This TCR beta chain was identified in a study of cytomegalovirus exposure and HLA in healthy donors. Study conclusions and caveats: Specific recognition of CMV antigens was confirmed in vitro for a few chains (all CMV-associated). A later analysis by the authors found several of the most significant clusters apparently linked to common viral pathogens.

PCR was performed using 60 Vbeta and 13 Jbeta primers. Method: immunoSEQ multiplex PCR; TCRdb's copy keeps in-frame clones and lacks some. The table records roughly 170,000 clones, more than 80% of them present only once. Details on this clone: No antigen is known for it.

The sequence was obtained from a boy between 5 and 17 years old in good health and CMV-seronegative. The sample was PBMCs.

DNA of the CDR3: TGTGCCAGCAGATCCCCGGGTGGGGGGGGCGGTGAGACCCAGTACTTC. Translation: CASRSPGGGGGETQYF. The rearrangement links TRBV6-6 to TRBJ2-5; weak D call: TRBD2 (7 bases). V shed 6 bases and J shed 5 bases, with 22 bases lying between them. Germline V lookup: CDR1 MNHNY, CDR2 SVGAGI (reference sequence). There are 16 residues in the CDR3.